This T cell receptor beta chain was identified during a study of Ad26.COV2.S vaccination and SARS-CoV-2 variants (dated by TCRdb to the early 2020s). A note on the overall study: Vaccine-arm donors came from COV1001, a multicentre, randomized, double-blind, placebo-controlled phase I-IIa trial of Ad26.COV2.S in healthy adults. Ad26.COV2.S was administered intramuscularly at a dose of 5x10^10 or 1x10^11 viral particles, either as one shot or as two shots given 56 days apart. The specificity and breadth of SARS-CoV-2-reactive T cell receptors after Ad26.COV2.S vaccination were assessed by TCRbeta repertoire sequencing. A total of 32 samples were included in the TCR-sequenced set, comprising around 20 Ad26.COV2.S vaccine recipients, 5 placebo recipients and 8 SARS-CoV-2 convalescent individuals. Participants in the trial were split at random into five groups of five each, receiving low-dose or high-dose Ad26.COV2.S once or twice, or else placebo on both occasions. Throughout the experiments and outcome assessment, investigators stayed blinded to trial group allocation.

In the paper's terms, the treatment or condition label means: around 19 received Ad26.COV2.S at low or high dose, single or two shots; 5 received placebo; per-sample allocation not given. Repertoires of vaccine and placebo recipients were sequenced from samples collected on day 63 after the first injection. Between 29 July and 7 August 2020, Cohort 1b enrolled about two dozen adults aged 18-55 years at one site in Boston, USA. Ad26.COV2.S was a replication-incompetent adenovirus type 26 vector that expressed a prefusion-stabilized SARS-CoV-2 spike protein derived from the original Wuhan strain. CDR1 is given as KGHSH and CDR2 as LQKENI, both from the germline V gene. At the junction V is shortened by 3 bases and J by 4 bases; bases outside the gene matches: 3. The CDR3 measures 15 amino acids from cysteine to phenylalanine. Only CDR3 DNA remains: 45 bases, in frame from the first base. The immunoSEQ Assay was the method used to sequence TCRbeta CDR3 regions. After extraction, genomic DNA underwent amplification by bias-controlled multiplex PCR, followed by high-throughput sequencing. On the study's bioinformatics: To quantify the absolute abundance of every unique TCRbeta CDR3 region, sequences were collapsed and filtered. T cell fraction was estimated by normalization of TCRbeta template counts to usable DNA, with usable DNA being measured through amplification of reference genes present in all nucleated cells. Repertoire TCRs were annotated as SARS-CoV-2-specific by exact matching of V gene, CDR3 amino acid sequence and J gene to a known reactive TCR set. The reference SARS-CoV-2 TCR set came from MIRA and was filtered for enrichment in COVID-19-positive ImmuneCODE repertoires, removing public or cross-reactive TCRs. Using the MIRA antigens, annotated TCRs were further analysed by specific ORF or by position within an ORF. Breadth was defined as annotated unique rearrangements over total unique productive rearrangements; depth was the summed frequency of those rearrangements. Two-sided Wilcoxon rank-sum tests were used to compare TCR breadth between groups. As stored in TCRdb, this immuneACCESS dataset retains in-frame rearrangements with V and J assigned. A fraction of the clones does not appear; measured against another copy, unresolved V genes explain less than half of the discrepancy, and the remainder lacks a known reason. For V, J and clone size, that table is used; D and trimming come from the DNA. This sample is represented by some 640,000 clones; approximately 88% of them were singletons. Nearly 1.5% of the sample lies in the top ten.

Beyond this particular receptor, the publication reports: Non-spike TCR breadth was comparable between vaccine and placebo recipients, consistent with the vaccine containing only spike. The study was not powered to compare responses between vaccine doses or regimens. Substantial breadth of spike-specific CD8+ and CD4+ T cell responses was reported after vaccination. According to the authors, total T cell responses may have been underestimated by the TCR breadth and depth analyses. Spike-specific TCR breadth was higher in Ad26.COV2.S recipients than in placebo recipients (P = 0.0014).

Of note for this clone: Its antigen is currently not known. Within one base of it there is no much larger clone, and no base qualities were kept.

This clonotype was sampled from a person between 18 and 60 years old who received the Ad26.COV2.S COVID-19 vaccine or a placebo. The sequence links TRBV18 to TRBJ2-1, with 10 bases aligning to TRBD2. The starting material was peripheral blood, obtained in a trial of Ad26.COV2.S vaccine versus placebo. This receptor has the CDR3 CASSPNSGGYNEQFF. The DNA sequence follows: TGTGCCAGCTCACCTAATAGCGGGGGGTACAATGAGCAGTTCTTC.